This T cell receptor beta chain stems from a study of blood T cell repertoires in COVID-19. Trimming shortened V by 1 base and J by 0 bases, and 22 bases separated the two germline ends. Germline V gene lookup returns CDR1 MGHRA and CDR2 YSYEKL. The CDR3 length is 20 residues. Only in-frame clones appear in the TCRdb table, and some are missing; sequencing was by immunoSEQ multiplex PCR. The sample lists about 120,000 clones, nearly 90% occurring once. The sequencing sample was made of peripheral blood. The receptor's source is a woman aged 60-75 years with COVID-19, enrolled during active disease. V is TRBV4-1 and J is TRBJ2-4; possible D gene TRBD2, 6 bases. CDR3 sequence: CASSQGRQRAISLAKNIQYF. The CDR3 DNA reads TGCGCCAGCAGCCAAGGGAGGCAGCGGGCGATATCCCTAGCCAAAAACATTCAGTACTTC.